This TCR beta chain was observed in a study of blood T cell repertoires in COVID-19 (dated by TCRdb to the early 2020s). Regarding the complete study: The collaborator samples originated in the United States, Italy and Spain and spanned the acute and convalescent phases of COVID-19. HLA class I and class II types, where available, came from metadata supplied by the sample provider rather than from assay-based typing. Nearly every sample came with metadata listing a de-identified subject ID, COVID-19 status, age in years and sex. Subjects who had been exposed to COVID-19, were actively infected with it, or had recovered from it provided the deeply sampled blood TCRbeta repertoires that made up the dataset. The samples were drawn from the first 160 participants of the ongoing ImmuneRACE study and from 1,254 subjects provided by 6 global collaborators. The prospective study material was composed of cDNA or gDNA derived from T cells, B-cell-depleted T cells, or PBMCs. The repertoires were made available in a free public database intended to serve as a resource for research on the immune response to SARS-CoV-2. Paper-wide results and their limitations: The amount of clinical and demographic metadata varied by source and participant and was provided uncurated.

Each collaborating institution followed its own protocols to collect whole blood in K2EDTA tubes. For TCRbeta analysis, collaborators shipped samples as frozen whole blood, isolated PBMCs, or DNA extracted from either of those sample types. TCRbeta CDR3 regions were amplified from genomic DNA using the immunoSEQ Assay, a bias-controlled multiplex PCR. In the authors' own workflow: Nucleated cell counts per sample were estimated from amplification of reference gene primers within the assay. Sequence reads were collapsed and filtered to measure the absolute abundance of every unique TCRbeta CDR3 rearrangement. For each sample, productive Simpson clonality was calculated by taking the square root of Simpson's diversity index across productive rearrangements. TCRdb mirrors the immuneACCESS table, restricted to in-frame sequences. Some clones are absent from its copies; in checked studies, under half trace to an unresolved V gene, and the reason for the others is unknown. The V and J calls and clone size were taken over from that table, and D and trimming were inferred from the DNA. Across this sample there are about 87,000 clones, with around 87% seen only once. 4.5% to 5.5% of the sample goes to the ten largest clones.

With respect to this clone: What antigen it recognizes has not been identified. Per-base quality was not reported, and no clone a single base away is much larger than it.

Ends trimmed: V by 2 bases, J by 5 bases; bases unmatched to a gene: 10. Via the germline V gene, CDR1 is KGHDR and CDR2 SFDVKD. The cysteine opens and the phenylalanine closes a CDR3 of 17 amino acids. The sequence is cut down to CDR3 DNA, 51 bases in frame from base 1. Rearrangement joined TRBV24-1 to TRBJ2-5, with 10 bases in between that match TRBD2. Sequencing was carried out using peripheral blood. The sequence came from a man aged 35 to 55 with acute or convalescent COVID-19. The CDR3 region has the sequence CATSDYSEREGRETQYF. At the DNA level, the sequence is TGTGCCACCAGTGATTATAGTGAGCGGGAGGGCCGGGAGACCCAGTACTTC.